What follows describes a single T cell receptor beta chain. As yet, its antigen is unknown. This record belongs to a study of cytotoxic CD8 clonotypes in ibrutinib-treated CLL. Study conclusions and caveats: Private clonotypes, not public ones, expanded at ibrutinib response.

V was trimmed by 5 bases and J by 2 bases, leaving 7 bases between them. In germline, CDR1 is MNHEY, CDR2 SVGAGI. This CDR3 contains 13 residues. Profiling relied on immunoSEQ multiplex PCR, and the TCRdb table lists in-frame clones only, not all of them. The sample consists of roughly 15,000 clones, about 81% of them appearing once. The sequence was collected from a human donor with chronic lymphocytic leukemia. Here the sequenced sample was PBMCs, taken before ibrutinib treatment. The chain joins TRBV6-5 to TRBJ1-5; no firm D call. CDR3 nucleotide sequence: TGTGCCAGCAGTCGAATGGGCAATCAGCCCCAGCATTTT. The encoded protein is CASSRMGNQPQHF.